This T cell receptor beta chain was found in a study of type 1 and type 2 diabetes patients. The overall study: From PBMCs, CD4+ and CD8+ T cells were isolated by magnetic microbeads. Study-wide findings and caveats: Some T1D-only expanded clones might appear in more T2D or control samples. Age and gender were not matched between study groups, possibly biasing interpretation.

Germline values: CDR1 SGHVS, CDR2 FQNEAQ. The CDR3 length is 17 residues. The V and J ends lost 3 bases and 4 bases, in that order; junction bases with no gene match: 9. For this clonotype: No antigen is known for it.

All diabetic donors were classified as either type 1 or type 2 diabetes. Amplification started from genomic DNA. Amplification of the beta chain CDR3 used 30 forward and 13 reverse multiplex primers. A single record per CDR3 protein comes from TCRdb applying MiXCR to the multiplex PCR reads. The table has around 300,000 distinct CDR3 sequences, 45% to 60% seen once. This receptor was identified in a man aged 18-30 years with type 2 diabetes. Sequenced material: peripheral blood mononuclear cells (PBMCs). The chain joins TRBV7-8 to TRBJ1-3; 10 nucleotides agree with TRBD1. In DNA, the CDR3 is TGTGCCAGCAGCTTCGCCCGGGGGACAGGGGACGGAAACACCATATATTTT. Translated, it gives CASSFARGTGDGNTIYF.